The sequence of this T cell receptor beta chain was determined in a study of T cells after yellow fever vaccination. Overall study context: When fractions had low cell numbers, they were prepared with SMART-Seq v4 Ultra Low Input. Regarding the study as a whole: Weaker overall, the secondary response nonetheless peaked faster (day 5 versus 15).

A process of 5'RACE template switching, which added a universal primer site and UMIs, was used to make TCR cDNA. TCRdb re-derived calls from the 5' RACE reads in MiXCR, one entry per CDR3 protein. The sample comprises 250,000 to 300,000 distinct CDR3 sequences, 8.7% of which are singletons, and approximately 3.3% rests with the top ten. This clonotype was detected a few times. Its antigen is unidentified. V lost 1 base and J lost 4, with 13 bases in between. The CDR3 has 15 amino acids. Germline V gene sequence: CDR1 SGHTA, CDR2 FQGNSA. The sample in question was CD4+ T cells sorted from PBMCs, obtained 5 days after the yellow fever booster vaccination. This TCR was sampled from a man aged 18-30 years who received the YFV17D yellow fever vaccine. The chain carries TRBV7-2 and TRBJ1-1; tentative D call: TRBD1 (6 bases). The CDR3 here is CASSLVFGGATEAFF. Written as DNA, the CDR3 is TGTGCCAGCAGCTTAGTGTTTGGGGGGGCCACTGAAGCTTTCTTT.